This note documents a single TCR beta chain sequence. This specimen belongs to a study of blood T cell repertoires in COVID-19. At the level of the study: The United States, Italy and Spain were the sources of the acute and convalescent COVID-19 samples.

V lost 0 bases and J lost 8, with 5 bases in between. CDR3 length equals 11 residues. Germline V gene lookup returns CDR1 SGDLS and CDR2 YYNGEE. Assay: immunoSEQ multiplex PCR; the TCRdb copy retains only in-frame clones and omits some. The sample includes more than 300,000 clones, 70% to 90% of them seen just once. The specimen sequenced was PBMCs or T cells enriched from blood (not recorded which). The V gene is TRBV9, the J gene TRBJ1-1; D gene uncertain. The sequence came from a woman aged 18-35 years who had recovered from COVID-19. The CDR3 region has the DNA TGTGCCAGCAGCGTAGTGCGAGAAGCTTTCTTT. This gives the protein CASSVVREAFF.